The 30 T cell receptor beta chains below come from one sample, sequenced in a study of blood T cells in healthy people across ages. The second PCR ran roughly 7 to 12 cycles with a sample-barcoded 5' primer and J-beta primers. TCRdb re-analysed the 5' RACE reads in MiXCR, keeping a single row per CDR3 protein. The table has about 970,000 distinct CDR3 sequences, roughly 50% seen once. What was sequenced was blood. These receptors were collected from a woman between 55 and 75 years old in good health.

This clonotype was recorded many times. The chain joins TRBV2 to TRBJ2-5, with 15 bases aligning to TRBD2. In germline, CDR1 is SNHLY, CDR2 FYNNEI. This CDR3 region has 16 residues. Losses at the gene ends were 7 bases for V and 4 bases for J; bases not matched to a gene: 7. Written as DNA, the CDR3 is TGTGCCAGCAAACCGGGACTAGCGGGAGGAAGAGAGACCCAGTACTTC. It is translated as CASKPGLAGGRETQYF.

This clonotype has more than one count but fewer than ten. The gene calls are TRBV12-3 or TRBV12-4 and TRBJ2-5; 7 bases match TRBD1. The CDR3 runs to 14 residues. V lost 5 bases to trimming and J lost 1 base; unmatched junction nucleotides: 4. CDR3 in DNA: TGTGCCAGCAGTCCGGACAGGCTCCAAGAGACCCAGTACTTC. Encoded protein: CASSPDRLQETQYF.

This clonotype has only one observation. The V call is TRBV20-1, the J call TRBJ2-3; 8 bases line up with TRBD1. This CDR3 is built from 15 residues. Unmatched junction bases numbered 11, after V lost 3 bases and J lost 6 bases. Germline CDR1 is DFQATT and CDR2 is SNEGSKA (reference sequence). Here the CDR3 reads CSASPGQVIHDTQYF. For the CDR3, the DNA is TGCAGTGCTAGTCCGGGACAGGTGATTCACGATACGCAGTATTTT.

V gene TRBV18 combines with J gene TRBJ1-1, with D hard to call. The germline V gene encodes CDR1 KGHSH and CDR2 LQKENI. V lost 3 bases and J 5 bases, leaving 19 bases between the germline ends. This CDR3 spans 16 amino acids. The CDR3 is CASSPKLQGFLTEAFF. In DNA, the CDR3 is TGTGCCAGCTCACCTAAACTACAAGGATTTTTAACTGAAGCTTTCTTT.

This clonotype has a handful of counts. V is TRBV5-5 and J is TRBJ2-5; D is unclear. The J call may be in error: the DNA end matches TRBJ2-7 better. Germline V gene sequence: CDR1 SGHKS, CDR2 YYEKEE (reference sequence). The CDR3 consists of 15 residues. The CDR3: CASSLGLMAGYEQYF. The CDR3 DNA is TGTGCCAGCAGCTTGGGACTTATGGCTGGCTACGAGCAGTACTTC.

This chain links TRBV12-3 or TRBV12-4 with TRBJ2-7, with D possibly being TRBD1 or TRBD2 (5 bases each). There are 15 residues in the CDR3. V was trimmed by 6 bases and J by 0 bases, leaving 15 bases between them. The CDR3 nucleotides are TGTGCCAGCAGCTCTTATGGGGCGGGCTCCTACGAGCAGTACTTC. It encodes CASSSYGAGSYEQYF.

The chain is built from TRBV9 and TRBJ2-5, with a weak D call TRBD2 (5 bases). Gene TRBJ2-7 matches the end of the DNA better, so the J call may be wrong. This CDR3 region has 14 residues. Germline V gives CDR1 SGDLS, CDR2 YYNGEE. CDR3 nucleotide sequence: TGTGCCAGCAGCGTTGACCCGGAGGCCTACGAGCAGTACTTC. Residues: CASSVDPEAYEQYF.

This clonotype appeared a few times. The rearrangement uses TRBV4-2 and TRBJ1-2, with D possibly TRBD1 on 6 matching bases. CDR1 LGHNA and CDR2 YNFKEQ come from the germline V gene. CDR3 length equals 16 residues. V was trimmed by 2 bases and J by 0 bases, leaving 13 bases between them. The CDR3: CASSQPHRVSNYGYTF. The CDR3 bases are TGTGCCAGCAGCCAACCCCACAGGGTGTCTAACTATGGCTACACCTTC.

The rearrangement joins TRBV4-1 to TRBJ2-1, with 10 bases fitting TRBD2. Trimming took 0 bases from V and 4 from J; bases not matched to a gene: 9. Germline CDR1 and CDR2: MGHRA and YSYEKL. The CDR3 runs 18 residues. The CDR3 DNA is TGCGCCAGCAGCCAAGATTTTCAGCGGGAGGGCCTATACAATGAGCAGTTCTTC. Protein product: CASSQDFQREGLYNEQFF.

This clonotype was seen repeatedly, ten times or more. The CDR3 sequence is CASSWGWVLFQETQYF. The CDR3 bases are TGTGCCAGCAGCTGGGGGTGGGTCCTTTTCCAAGAGACCCAGTACTTC. This sequence joins TRBV21-1 and TRBJ2-5; whether TRBD1, the table's D call, matches the DNA was not checked. TRBV21-1 is flagged as a pseudogene. This CDR3 comprises 16 residues.

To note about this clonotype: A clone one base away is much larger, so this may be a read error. CDR3 sequence: CASKTSGRAWDIRYF. Here the CDR3 DNA reads TGTGCCAGCAAAACTAGCGGGAGGGCTTGGGACATTCGGTACTTC. The V gene is TRBV28, the J gene TRBJ2-4; 13 positions agree with TRBD2. Germline V gene data show CDR1 as MDHEN and CDR2 as SYDVKM. The CDR3 runs to 15 residues.

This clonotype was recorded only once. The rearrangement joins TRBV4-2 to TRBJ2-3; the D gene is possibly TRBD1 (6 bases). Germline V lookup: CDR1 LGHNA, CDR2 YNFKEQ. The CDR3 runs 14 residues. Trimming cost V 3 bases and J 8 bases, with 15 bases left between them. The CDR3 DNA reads TGTGCCAGCAGCCAGAGGGGGTTAGGGGTTACGCAGTATTTT. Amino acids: CASSQRGLGVTQYF.

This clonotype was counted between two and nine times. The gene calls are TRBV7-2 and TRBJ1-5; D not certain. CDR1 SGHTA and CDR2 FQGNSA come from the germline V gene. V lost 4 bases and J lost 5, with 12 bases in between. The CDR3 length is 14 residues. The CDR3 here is CASSYMATHQPQHF. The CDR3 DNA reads TGTGCCAGCAGCTACATGGCCACACATCAGCCCCAGCATTTT. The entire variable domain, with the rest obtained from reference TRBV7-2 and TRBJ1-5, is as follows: GAGVSQSPSNKVTEKGKDVELRCDPISGHTALYWYRQSLGQGLEFLIYFQGNSAPDKSGLPSDRFSAERTGGSVSTLTIQRTQQEDSAVYLCASSYMATHQPQHFGDGTRLSIL.

DNA of the CDR3: TGTGCCAGCAGTTACTCGCCTGGGGGGAGGGAGTACAATGAGCAGTTCTTC. The encoded protein is CASSYSPGGREYNEQFF. The chain employs TRBV6-2 or TRBV6-3 and TRBJ2-1, with 7 bases identical to TRBD2. Germline CDR1 MNHEY, CDR2 SVGEGT. The V gene end was trimmed by 0 bases and the J gene end by 4 bases; junction bases not matched to a gene: 9. The CDR3 loop spans 17 amino acids.

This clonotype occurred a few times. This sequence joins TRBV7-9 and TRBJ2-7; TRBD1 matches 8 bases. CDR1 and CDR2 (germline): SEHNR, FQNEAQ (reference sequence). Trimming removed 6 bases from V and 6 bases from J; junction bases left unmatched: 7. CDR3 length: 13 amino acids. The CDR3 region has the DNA TGTGCCAGCAGTAGGACAGGGAATGGCGAGCAGTACTTC. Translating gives CASSRTGNGEQYF.

CDR3 DNA: TGTGCCAGCAGTGAAAGGACGGATGCTGAAAAACTGTTTTTT. It translates to CASSERTDAEKLFF. V usage is TRBV2 and J usage is TRBJ1-4; no clear D gene. Looked up from germline, CDR1 is SNHLY and CDR2 is FYNNEI. CDR3 length equals 14 residues. V lost 2 bases and J lost 7, with 11 bases in between. Full variable domain (missing parts from reference TRBV2 and TRBJ1-4): EPEVTQTPSHQVTQMGQEVILRCVPISNHLYFYWYRQILGQKVEFLVSFYNNEISEKSEIFDDQFSVERPDGSNFTLKIRSTKLEDSAMYFCASSERTDAEKLFFGSGTQLSVL.

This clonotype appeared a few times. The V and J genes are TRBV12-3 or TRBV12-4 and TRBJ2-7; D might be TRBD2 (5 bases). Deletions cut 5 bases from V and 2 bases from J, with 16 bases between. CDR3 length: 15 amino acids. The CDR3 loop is CASSRGGGPAYEQYF. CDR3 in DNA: TGTGCCAGCAGTCGAGGAGGCGGACCAGCCTACGAGCAGTACTTC.

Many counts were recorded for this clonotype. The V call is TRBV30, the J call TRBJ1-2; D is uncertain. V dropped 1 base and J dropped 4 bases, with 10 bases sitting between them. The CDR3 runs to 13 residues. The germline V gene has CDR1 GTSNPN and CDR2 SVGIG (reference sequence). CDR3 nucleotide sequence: TGTGCCTGGAGTGGGTACAGTACCTATGGCTACACCTTC. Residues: CAWSGYSTYGYTF. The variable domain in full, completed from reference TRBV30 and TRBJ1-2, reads SQTIHQWPATLVQPVGSPLSLECTVEGTSNPNLYWYRQAAGRGLQLLFYSVGIGQISSEVPQNLSASRPQDRQFILSSKKLLLSDSGFYLCAWSGYSTYGYTFGSGTRLTVV.

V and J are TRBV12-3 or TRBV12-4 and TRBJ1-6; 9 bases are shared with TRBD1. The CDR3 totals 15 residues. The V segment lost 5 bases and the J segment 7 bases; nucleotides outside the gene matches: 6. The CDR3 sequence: CASSRHGQGNSPLHF. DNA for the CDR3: TGTGCCAGCAGTCGGCACGGACAGGGGAATTCACCCCTCCACTTT.

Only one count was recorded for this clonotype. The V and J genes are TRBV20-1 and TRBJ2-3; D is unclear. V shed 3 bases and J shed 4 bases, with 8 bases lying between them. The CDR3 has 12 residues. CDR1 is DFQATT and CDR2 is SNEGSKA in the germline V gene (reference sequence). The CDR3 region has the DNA TGCAGTGCTAGTCTGTCCGCAGATACGCAGTATTTT. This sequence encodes CSASLSADTQYF.

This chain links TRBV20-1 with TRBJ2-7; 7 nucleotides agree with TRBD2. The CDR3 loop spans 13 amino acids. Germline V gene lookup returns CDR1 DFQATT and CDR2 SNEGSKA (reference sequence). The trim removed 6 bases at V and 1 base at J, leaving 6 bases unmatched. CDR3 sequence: CSAPVGGSYEQYF. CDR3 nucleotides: TGCAGTGCCCCCGTCGGGGGGTCCTACGAGCAGTACTTC.

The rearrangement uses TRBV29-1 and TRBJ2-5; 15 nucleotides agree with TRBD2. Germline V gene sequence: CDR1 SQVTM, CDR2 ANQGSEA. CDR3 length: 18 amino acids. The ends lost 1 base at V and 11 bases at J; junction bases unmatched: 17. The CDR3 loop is CSVEGGLAGGLGYNEQYF. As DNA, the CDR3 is TGCAGCGTTGAAGGGGGACTAGCGGGAGGCCTCGGTTACAATGAGCAGTACTTC.

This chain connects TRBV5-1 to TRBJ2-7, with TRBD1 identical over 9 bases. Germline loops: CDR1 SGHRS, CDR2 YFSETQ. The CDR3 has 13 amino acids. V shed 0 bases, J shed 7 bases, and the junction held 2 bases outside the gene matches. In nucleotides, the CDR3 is TGCGCCAGCAGCTTGGACAGGGGGCGGGAGCAGTACTTC. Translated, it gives CASSLDRGREQYF.

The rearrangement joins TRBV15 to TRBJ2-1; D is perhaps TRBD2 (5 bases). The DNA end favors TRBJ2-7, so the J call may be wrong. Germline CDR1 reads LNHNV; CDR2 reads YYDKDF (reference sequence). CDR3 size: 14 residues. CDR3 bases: TGTGCCACCAGCCCTTCTAGATCGGGATACGAGCAGTACTTC. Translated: CATSPSRSGYEQYF.

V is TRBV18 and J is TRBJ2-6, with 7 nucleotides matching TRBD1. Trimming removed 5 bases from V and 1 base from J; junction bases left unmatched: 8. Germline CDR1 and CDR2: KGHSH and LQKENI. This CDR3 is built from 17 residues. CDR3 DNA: TGTGCCAGCTCAGCCGGGACAGTTGATTCTGGGGCCAACGTCCTGACTTTC. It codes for CASSAGTVDSGANVLTF.

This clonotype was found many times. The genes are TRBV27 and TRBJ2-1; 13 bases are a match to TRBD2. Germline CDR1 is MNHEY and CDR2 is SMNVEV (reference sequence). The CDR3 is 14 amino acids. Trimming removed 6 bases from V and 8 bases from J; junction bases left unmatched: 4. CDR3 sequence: CASSLGLAGDEQFF. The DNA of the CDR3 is TGTGCCAGCAGCTTAGGACTAGCGGGAGATGAGCAGTTCTTC.

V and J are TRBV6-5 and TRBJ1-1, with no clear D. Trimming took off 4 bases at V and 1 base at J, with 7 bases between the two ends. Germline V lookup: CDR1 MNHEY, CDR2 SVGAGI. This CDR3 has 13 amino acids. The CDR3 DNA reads TGTGCCAGCAGTTGGCACCCGAACACTGAAGCTTTCTTT. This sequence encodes CASSWHPNTEAFF.

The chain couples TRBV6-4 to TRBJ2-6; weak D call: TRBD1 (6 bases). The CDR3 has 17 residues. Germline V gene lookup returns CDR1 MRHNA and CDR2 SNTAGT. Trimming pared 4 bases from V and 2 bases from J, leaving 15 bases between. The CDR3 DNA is TGTGCCAGCAGTGGTGGCAGGGGTACGACTGGGGCCAACGTCCTGACTTTC. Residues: CASSGGRGTTGANVLTF.

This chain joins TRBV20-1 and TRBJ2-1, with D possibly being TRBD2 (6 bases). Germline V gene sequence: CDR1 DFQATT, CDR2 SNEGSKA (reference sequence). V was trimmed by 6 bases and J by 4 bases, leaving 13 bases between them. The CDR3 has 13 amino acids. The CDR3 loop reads CSARDWRYNEQFF. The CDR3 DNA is TGCAGTGCCCGGGACTGGCGATACAATGAGCAGTTCTTC.

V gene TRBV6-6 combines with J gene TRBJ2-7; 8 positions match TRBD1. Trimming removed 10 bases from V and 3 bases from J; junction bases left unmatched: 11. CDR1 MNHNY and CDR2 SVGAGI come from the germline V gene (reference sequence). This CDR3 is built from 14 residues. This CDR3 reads CANDLEQGGYEQYF. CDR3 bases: TGTGCCAACGACTTGGAACAGGGGGGCTACGAGCAGTACTTC.